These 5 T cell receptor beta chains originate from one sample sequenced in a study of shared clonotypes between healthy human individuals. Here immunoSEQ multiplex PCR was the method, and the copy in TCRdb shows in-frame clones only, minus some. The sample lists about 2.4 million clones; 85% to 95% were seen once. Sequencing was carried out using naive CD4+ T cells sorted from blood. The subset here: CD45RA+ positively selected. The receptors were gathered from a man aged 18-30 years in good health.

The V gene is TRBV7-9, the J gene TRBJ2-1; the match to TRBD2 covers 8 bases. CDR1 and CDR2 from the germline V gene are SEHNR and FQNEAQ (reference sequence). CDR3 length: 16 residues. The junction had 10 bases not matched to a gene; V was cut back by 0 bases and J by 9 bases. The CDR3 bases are TGTGCCAGCAGCTTAGCCACTAGCGGTCCTATCCGTGAGCAGTTCTTC. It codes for CASSLATSGPIREQFF.

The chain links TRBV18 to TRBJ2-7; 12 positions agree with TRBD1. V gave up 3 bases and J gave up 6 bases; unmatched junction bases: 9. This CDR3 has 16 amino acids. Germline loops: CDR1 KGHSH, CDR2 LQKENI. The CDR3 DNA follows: TGTGCCAGCTCACCTCAAGGGACAGGGGGCTTGGGCGAGCAGTACTTC. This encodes CASSPQGTGGLGEQYF.

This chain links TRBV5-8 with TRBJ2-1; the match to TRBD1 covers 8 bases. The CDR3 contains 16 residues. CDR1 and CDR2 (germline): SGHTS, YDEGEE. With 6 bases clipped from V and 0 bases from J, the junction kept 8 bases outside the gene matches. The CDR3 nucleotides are TGTGCCAGCACCCCGACAGGGGCAAGCTCCTACAATGAGCAGTTCTTC. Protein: CASTPTGASSYNEQFF.

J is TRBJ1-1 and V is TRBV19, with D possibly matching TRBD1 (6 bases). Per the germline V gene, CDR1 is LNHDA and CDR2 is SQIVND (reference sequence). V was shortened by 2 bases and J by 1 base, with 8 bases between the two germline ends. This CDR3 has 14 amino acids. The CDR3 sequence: CASSITGQNTEAFF. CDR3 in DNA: TGTGCCAGTAGTATAACGGGACAGAACACTGAAGCTTTCTTT.

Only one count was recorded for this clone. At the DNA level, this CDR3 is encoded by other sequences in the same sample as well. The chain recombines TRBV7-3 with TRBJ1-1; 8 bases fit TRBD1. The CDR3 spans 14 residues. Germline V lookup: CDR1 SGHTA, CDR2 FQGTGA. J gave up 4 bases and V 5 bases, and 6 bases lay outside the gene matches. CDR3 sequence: CASSRTGGSTEAFF. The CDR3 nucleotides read TGTGCCAGCAGCCGAACAGGGGGGAGCACTGAAGCTTTCTTT.